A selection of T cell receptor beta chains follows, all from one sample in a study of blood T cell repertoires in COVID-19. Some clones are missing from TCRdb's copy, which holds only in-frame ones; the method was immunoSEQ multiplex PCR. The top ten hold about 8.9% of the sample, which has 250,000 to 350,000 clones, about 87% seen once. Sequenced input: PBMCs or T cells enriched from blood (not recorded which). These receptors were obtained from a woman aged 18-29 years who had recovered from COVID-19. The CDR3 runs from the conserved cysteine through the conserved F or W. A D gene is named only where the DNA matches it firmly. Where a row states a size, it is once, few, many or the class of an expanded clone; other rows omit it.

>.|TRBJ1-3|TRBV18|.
TGTGCCAGCTCACCCTCGACATACTCTGGAAACACCATATATTTT
CASSPSTYSGNTIYF
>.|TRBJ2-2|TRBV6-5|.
TGTGCCAGCACTCACAGAAACACCGGGGAGCTGTTTTTT
CASTHRNTGELFF
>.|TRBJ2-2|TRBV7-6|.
TGTGCCAGCAGCTTAGCTAGCGGTTATGACACCGGGGAGCTGTTTTTT
CASSLASGYDTGELFF
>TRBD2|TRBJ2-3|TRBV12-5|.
TGTGCTAGTGGTTCCGCGGGGGGAGGTGGAGATACGCAGTATTTT
CASGSAGGGGDTQYF
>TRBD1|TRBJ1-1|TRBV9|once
TGTGCCAGCAGCCTCCAGGGGGGTGAAGCTTTCTTT
CASSLQGGEAFF
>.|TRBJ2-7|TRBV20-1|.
TGCAGTGCTAGTGCTGTCTTCTCCTACGAGCAGTACTTC
CSASAVFSYEQYF
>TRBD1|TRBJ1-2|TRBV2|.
TGTGCCAGCAGAACGGACAGGGTCTATGGCTACACCTTC
CASRTDRVYGYTF
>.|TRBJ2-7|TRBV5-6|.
TGTGCCAGCAGCTTCTTTCGGGAGAAGCAGTACTTC
CASSFFREKQYF
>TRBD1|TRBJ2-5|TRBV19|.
TGTGCCAGTAGTCCTTATCTGGGACAGGGCGCCAAGACCCAGTACTTC
CASSPYLGQGAKTQYF
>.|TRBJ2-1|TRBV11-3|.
TGTGCCAGCAGCTTGGGCCTGGACAATGAGCAGTTCTTC
CASSLGLDNEQFF
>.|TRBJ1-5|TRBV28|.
TGTGCCAGTAAAGGCGGGGGGGAGAATCAGCCCCAGCATTTT
CASKGGGENQPQHF
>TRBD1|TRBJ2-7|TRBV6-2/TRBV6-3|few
TGTGCCAGCAGTCAACCCCCCGGGACAGGGGTCCACGAGCAGTACTTC
CASSQPPGTGVHEQYF
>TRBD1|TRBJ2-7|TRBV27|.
TGTGCCAGCAGGTTACAGGGGGCAAAGAACGAGCAGTACTTC
CASRLQGAKNEQYF
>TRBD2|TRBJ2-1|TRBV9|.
TGTGCCAGCAGCTCCCCTGGGACTAGCGGTTACAATGAGCAGTTCTTC
CASSSPGTSGYNEQFF
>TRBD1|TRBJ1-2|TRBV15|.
TGTGCCACCCAAAGAACAGGGGGCGCGGCTTATGGCTACACCTTC
CATQRTGGAAYGYTF
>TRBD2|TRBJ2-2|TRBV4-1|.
TGCGCCAGCAGCCAAGCCCGGGGGGGCCTCAACACCGGGGAGCTGTTTTTT
CASSQARGGLNTGELFF
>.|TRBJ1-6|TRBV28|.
TGTGCCACTACGCGGACACTGCATTCACCCCTCCACTTT
CATTRTLHSPLHF
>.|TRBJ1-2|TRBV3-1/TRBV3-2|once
TGTGCCAGCAGCCCTGTAGCCGCGAACTATGGCTACACCTTC
CASSPVAANYGYTF
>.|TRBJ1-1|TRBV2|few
TGTGCCAGCAGTGGGACCTCGCCGGACAATGAAGCTTTCTTT
CASSGTSPDNEAFF
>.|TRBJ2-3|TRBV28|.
TGTGCCAGCAGTCTCAGGGGGGTTTGGACAGATACGCAGTATTTT
CASSLRGVWTDTQYF
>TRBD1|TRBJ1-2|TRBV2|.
TGTGCCAGTTTCCGGGACAGGGGGCAAGGCTACACCTTC
CASFRDRGQGYTF
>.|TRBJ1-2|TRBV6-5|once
TGTGCCAGCTCGGAGGACTTTTATGGCTACACCTTC
CASSEDFYGYTF
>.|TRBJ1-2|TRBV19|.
TGTGCCAGTAGTTCGACCGGGACACCTACTGGCTACACCTTC
CASSSTGTPTGYTF
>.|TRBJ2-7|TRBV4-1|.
TGCGCCAGCAGCCAAGTAGATTTAGGTATAACTAGCTCCCGGGAGCAGTACTTC
CASSQVDLGITSSREQYF
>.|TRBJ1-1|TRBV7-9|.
TGTGCCAGCAGCTTCCAGGGTGGCGGTGAAGCTTTCTTT
CASSFQGGGEAFF
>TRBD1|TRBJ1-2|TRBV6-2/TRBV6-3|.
TGTGCCAGCAGTTACGCACAACAGGGGGACTATGGCTACACCTTC
CASSYAQQGDYGYTF
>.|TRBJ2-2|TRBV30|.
TGTGCCTGGAGTGTAGCTACAGACACCGGGGAGCTGTTTTTT
CAWSVATDTGELFF
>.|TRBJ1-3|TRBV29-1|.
TGCAGCGTTGACTCCCGGGGGGGAAACACCATATATTTT
CSVDSRGGNTIYF
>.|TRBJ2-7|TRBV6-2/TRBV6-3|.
TGTGCCAGCAGTTTAATACCAGGGAGGCTAGGCGAGCAGTACTTC
CASSLIPGRLGEQYF
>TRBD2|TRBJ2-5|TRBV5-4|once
TGTGCCAGCAGCGCCGGACTAGCGGGAGCAGAGACCCAGTACTTC
CASSAGLAGAETQYF
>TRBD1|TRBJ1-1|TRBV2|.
TGTGCCAGCAGTGGGACAGGGGTGATCACTGAAGCTTTCTTT
CASSGTGVITEAFF
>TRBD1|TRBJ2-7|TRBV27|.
TGTGCCAGCAGACTGCCCTGGGACAGGCCATCCTACGAGCAGTACTTC
CASRLPWDRPSYEQYF
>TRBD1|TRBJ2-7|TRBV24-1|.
TGTGCCACCAGTGATTCGGACAGGGGATACGAGCAGTACTTC
CATSDSDRGYEQYF
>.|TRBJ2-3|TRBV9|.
TGTGCCAGCAGCGTAGGTTTGGGCTCCTCTAGCACAGATACGCAGTATTTT
CASSVGLGSSSTDTQYF
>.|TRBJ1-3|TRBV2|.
TGTGCCAGCAGTCTGACGGGATATGGAAACACCATATATTTT
CASSLTGYGNTIYF
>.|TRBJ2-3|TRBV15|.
TGTGCCACCAGCAGCCGACTGGCTAGCACAGATACGCAGTATTTT
CATSSRLASTDTQYF
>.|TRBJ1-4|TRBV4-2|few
TGTGCCAGCAGCCCGACAGTTACTAATGAAAAACTGTTTTTT
CASSPTVTNEKLFF
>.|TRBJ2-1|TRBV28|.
TGTGCCAGCAGTTTAGAGAATTACAATGAGCAGTTCTTC
CASSLENYNEQFF
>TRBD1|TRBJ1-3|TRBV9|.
TGTGCCAGCAGCGTAGCTGGACAGGGGGTGAGAAACACCATATATTTT
CASSVAGQGVRNTIYF
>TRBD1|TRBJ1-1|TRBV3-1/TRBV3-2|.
TGTGCCAGCAGCCACGTTCACAGGGGGCCCTGGAACACTGAAGCTTTCTTT
CASSHVHRGPWNTEAFF
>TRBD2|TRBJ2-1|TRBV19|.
TGTGCCAGTAGTGCCCGACTAGCGGGACCCACCCGAAGCTCCTACAATGAGCAGTTCTTC
CASSARLAGPTRSSYNEQFF
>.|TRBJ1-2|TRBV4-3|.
TGCGCCAGCAGCCAAGGCAATGCCAGGACGGGGGGTGGCTACACCTTC
CASSQGNARTGGGYTF
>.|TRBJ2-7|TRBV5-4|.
TGTGCCAGCAGCCTTAGGGGGGGGATAAGCTCCTACGAGCAGTACTTC
CASSLRGGISSYEQYF
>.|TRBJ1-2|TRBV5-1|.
TGCGCCAGCAGCTTGGGGACTCTAGCCGTGGACTATGGCTACACCTTC
CASSLGTLAVDYGYTF
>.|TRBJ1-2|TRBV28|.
TGTGCCAGCAGTTCCCTCGGCTATGGCTACACCTTC
CASSSLGYGYTF
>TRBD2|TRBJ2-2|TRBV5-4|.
TGTGCCAGCAGCTTTTCTAGCGGGGGGGCCGGGGAGCTGTTTTTT
CASSFSSGGAGELFF
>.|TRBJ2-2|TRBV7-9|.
TGTGCCAGCAGCTCAAAAGCTGGGGAGCTGTTTTTT
CASSSKAGELFF
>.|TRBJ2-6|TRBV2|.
TGTGCCAGCACCCCATTTTCTGGGGCCAACGTCCTGACTTTC
CASTPFSGANVLTF
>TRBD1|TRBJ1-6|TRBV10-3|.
TGTGCCATCAGTGACGTCCCGGACAGGAGGAGCGTGCCCCTCCACTTT
CAISDVPDRRSVPLHF
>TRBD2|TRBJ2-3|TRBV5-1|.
TGCGCCAGCCGCAGGACTAGTGGGACAGATACGCAGTATTTT
CASRRTSGTDTQYF
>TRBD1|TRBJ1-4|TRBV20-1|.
TGCAGTGCTAGCAGAAATAAACAGGGGACTTTT
CSASRNKQGTF
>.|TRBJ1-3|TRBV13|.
TGTGCCAGCAGCTTAGATCGCTCTGGAAACACCATATATTTT
CASSLDRSGNTIYF
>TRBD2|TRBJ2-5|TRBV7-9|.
TGTGCCAGCAGCTCTGATAGGACTAGTCGGGAGACCCAGTACTTC
CASSSDRTSRETQYF
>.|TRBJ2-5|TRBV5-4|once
TGTGCCAGCAGCCCTGGCACGGAGACCCAGTACTTC
CASSPGTETQYF
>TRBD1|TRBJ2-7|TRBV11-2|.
TGTGCCAGCAGCACGGGACAGGGGGCCGAGCAGTACTTC
CASSTGQGAEQYF
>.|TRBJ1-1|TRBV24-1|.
TGTGCCACCAGTGCGGGGGGGGGCCGTGAAGCTTTCTTT
CATSAGGGREAFF
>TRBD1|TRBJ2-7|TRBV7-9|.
TGTGCCAGCAGCTTACTGGGAAGGGGGCACGAGCAGTACTTC
CASSLLGRGHEQYF
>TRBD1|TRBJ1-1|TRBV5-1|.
TGCGCCAGCAGCTCGAGGGACAGGGGGAACACTGAAGCTTTCTTT
CASSSRDRGNTEAFF
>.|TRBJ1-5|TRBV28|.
TGTGCCAGCAGTTTCTATGGGGTGCGGGGCAATCAGCCCCAGCATTTT
CASSFYGVRGNQPQHF